A single T cell receptor beta chain is shown here with its context. No antigen is known for it. Trimming took off 0 bases at V and 3 bases at J, with 12 bases between the two ends. From germline, CDR1 is LGHNA and CDR2 YNFKEQ. This CDR3 region has 15 residues. The sample belongs to a study of T cells after yellow fever vaccination. General study findings and limits: CD4 and CD8 compartments shared a small share of clonotypes.

TCR cDNA, made by 5'RACE template switching, carried an added universal primer site and UMIs. TCRdb processed the 5' RACE reads anew with MiXCR; each CDR3 protein has one entry. The sample holds about 230,000 distinct CDR3 sequences; around 6.7% are singletons and the top ten take around 1.1%. The sample in question was CD4+ T cells sorted from PBMCs, obtained on the day of the yellow fever booster vaccination. The TCR comes from a man under 40 who received the YFV17D yellow fever vaccine. This chain uses TRBV4-2 with TRBJ2-7; D possibly corresponds to TRBD2 (5 bases). CDR3 DNA sequence: TGTGCCAGCAGCCAAGATAACGGAGGCCACTACGAGCAGTACTTC. This encodes CASSQDNGGHYEQYF.